This T cell receptor beta chain was captured by sequencing in a study of T cells in Graves' hyperthyroidism and ophthalmopathy. General study results and limits: By a 13 V-J model, ophthalmopathy was set apart from stable hyperthyroidism.

This clonotype was recorded at least ten times. As yet, its antigen is unknown. Per the germline V gene, CDR1 is DFQATT and CDR2 is SNEGSKA (reference sequence). The ends were cut back, 0 bases at V and 2 bases at J, with 17 bases in the middle. This CDR3 has 16 amino acids. Amplified regions were TCR beta CDR3 sequences from RNA transcripts. A first-round RT-PCR of the TCR CDR3 used the HTBI primer set. TCRdb reprocessed the multiplex PCR reads via MiXCR and lists one record per CDR3 protein. The sample holds roughly 420,000 distinct CDR3 sequences, more than 15% seen once. This receptor was taken from a woman aged 18-29 years with Graves' hyperthyroidism. The chain recombines TRBV20-1 with TRBJ2-7; tentatively, D is TRBD2 (6 bases). Sequencing was done on a sample of blood. The CDR3 sequence is CSARDLGSGLTYEQYF. Written as DNA, the CDR3 is TGCAGTGCTAGAGATCTGGGAAGCGGGCTCACCTACGAGCAGTACTTC.